The 6 T cell receptor beta chains below were found in one sample sequenced in a study of shared clonotypes between healthy human individuals. Here immunoSEQ multiplex PCR was the method, and the copy in TCRdb shows in-frame clones only, minus some. The sample holds millions of clones, 95% seen once. The sequenced sample consisted of naive CD4+ T cells sorted from blood. Noted subset: CD45RA+ positively selected. All receptors come from a man younger than 35 in good health.

The V gene is TRBV30, the J gene TRBJ1-3; a weak D match, TRBD1 (6 bases). Germline V gives CDR1 GTSNPN, CDR2 SVGIG (reference sequence). This CDR3 is 12 amino acids long. CDR3 loop: CAHVQGENTIYF. The DNA of the CDR3 is TGTGCGCATGTACAGGGTGAAAACACCATATATTTT.

V gene TRBV10-3 combines with J gene TRBJ1-2; a possible D gene is TRBD1 (5 bases). The CDR3 sequence is 16 residues long. Germline V gives CDR1 ENHRY, CDR2 SYGVKD. The V gene lost 0 bases and the J gene lost 2 bases, with 13 bases spanning the gap. This CDR3 reads CAISESGGTGNYGYTF. CDR3 DNA sequence: TGTGCCATCAGTGAGTCGGGAGGGACGGGCAACTATGGCTACACCTTC.

The chain recombines TRBV7-9 with TRBJ1-3; unclear D gene. The CDR3 consists of 13 residues. Germline CDR1 reads SEHNR; CDR2 reads FQNEAQ (reference sequence). Trimming took off 5 bases at V and 3 bases at J, with 8 bases between the two ends. In DNA, the CDR3 is TGTGCCAGCAGCCCTGGGCTTGGAAACACCATATATTTT. Its protein is CASSPGLGNTIYF.

This clone was picked up one time. The V gene is TRBV7-2, the J gene TRBJ2-2, with D tentatively TRBD1 or TRBD2 (6 bases each). V was cut by 5 bases and J by 1 base, with 11 bases left in between. The CDR3 spans 15 residues. Germline V gives CDR1 SGHTA, CDR2 FQGNSA. CDR3 residues: CASSIGGRNTGELFF. The CDR3, as DNA: TGTGCCAGCAGCATAGGGGGGCGGAACACCGGGGAGCTGTTTTTT. Full variable domain (rest looked up from reference TRBV7-2 and TRBJ2-2): GAGVSQSPSNKVTEKGKDVELRCDPISGHTALYWYRQSLGQGLEFLIYFQGNSAPDKSGLPSDRFSAERTGGSVSTLTIQRTQQEDSAVYLCASSIGGRNTGELFFGEGSRLTVL.

The chain joins TRBV7-2 to TRBJ2-5; D possibly corresponds to TRBD2 (6 bases). Germline CDR1 SGHTA, CDR2 FQGNSA. This CDR3 has 16 amino acids. Between the trimmed V and J ends, which lost 5 bases and 0 bases, there was a span of 16 bases. CDR3 in amino acids: CASSQPSLANQETQYF. In DNA, the CDR3 is TGTGCCAGCAGCCAGCCCTCGCTAGCGAACCAAGAGACCCAGTACTTC.

V is TRBV5-5 and J is TRBJ1-5, with 7 bases matching TRBD1. The CDR3 is 17 residues long. Germline CDR1 reads SGHKS; CDR2 reads YYEKEE (reference sequence). V was clipped by 3 bases and J by 9 bases; unmatched bases: 18. CDR3 region: CASSSRSGQVGDRPQHF. The CDR3, as DNA: TGTGCCAGCAGCTCCCGATCAGGACAGGTGGGGGATCGGCCCCAGCATTTT.